This TCR beta chain was recorded in a study of Graves' ophthalmopathy and Graves' hyperthyroidism. Trimming removed 10 bases at V and 1 base at J, with 16 bases between. Germline V gene lookup returns CDR1 MNHNS and CDR2 SASEGT. This CDR3 is built from 14 residues. This clonotype was counted at least ten times. Amplified TCR beta CDR3 regions were obtained using RNA transcripts as template. HTBI primers served in a first-round RT-PCR, which a second-round multiplex PCR followed. TCRdb independently ran MiXCR on the multiplex PCR reads; one entry per CDR3 protein. This sample has a few hundred thousand distinct CDR3 sequences; about 17% occur once, and the top ten carry approximately 2.4%.

The chain couples TRBV6-1 to TRBJ1-1; maybe TRBD1 (5 bases). The receptor's source is an adult woman with stable Graves' hyperthyroidism. Sequencing used peripheral blood. The CDR3 sequence is CATYPGGQNTEAFF. CDR3 coding DNA: TGTGCCACCTACCCCGGGGGTCAGAACACTGAAGCTTTCTTT.